This TCR beta chain comes out of a study of shared clonotypes between healthy human individuals. CDR3 size: 14 residues. V lost 0 bases, J lost 3 bases, and 8 bases lay in between. The germline V gene encodes CDR1 MGHRA and CDR2 YSYEKL. TCRdb keeps only in-frame clones here, not all; method: immunoSEQ multiplex PCR. Altogether 2 million to 2.5 million clones are present, roughly 90% being singletons, with the ten largest covering approximately 0.41%. Sequencing used naive CD4+ T cells from PBMCs. The subset denotes: CD45RA+ positively selected. This TCR was sampled from a man between 18 and 29 years old in good health. Some clones in this sample may be carry-over from other donors' samples. V usage is TRBV4-1 and J usage is TRBJ1-1, with D unclear. The CDR3 region has the DNA TGCGCCAGCAGCCAAGATTTCGGGGACACTGAAGCTTTCTTT. Its translation is CASSQDFGDTEAFF.